These T cell receptor beta chains were read from a single sample in a study of blood T cells in healthy people across ages. TCRdb itself ran the 5' RACE reads through MiXCR, one entry per CDR3 protein. This sample yields roughly 1,000,000 distinct CDR3 sequences, of which roughly a quarter are seen a single time; 0.65% to 0.95% belongs to the top ten. The same sample was also used in a study of T cells of mothers and their children.

Sequencing used blood. The source of these receptors is a girl aged 2 to 9 in good health. CDR3s include the opening cysteine and the closing phenylalanine or tryptophan. D genes are given only for firm matches. The size field is filled for only some rows; it gives once, few, many or a size class.

abundance: NA
v_gene: TRBV28
j_gene: TRBJ2-7
d_gene: NA
CDR3nt: TGTGCCAGCAGGCCTCCGGGACTCGAATACGGTGAGCAGTACTTC
CDR3aa: CASRPPGLEYGEQYF

abundance: few
v_gene: TRBV6-1
j_gene: TRBJ1-2
d_gene: TRBD1
CDR3nt: TGTGCCACCTTACCGCAGGGGGAGCTTGGCTACACCTTC
CDR3aa: CATLPQGELGYTF

abundance: NA
v_gene: TRBV7-2
j_gene: TRBJ2-5
d_gene: NA
CDR3nt: TGTGCCAGCAGCGGCGGGATCCGGGAGACCCAGTACTTC
CDR3aa: CASSGGIRETQYF

abundance: few
v_gene: TRBV6-2/TRBV6-3
j_gene: TRBJ2-3
d_gene: TRBD1
CDR3nt: TGTGCCAGCCTGACGACAGGGGCCCTCACAGATACGCAGTATTTT
CDR3aa: CASLTTGALTDTQYF

abundance: few
v_gene: TRBV20-1
j_gene: TRBJ2-5
d_gene: NA
CDR3nt: TGCAGTGCTATGACTGGGGCGGAGACCCAGTACTTC
CDR3aa: CSAMTGAETQYF

abundance: few
v_gene: TRBV11-2
j_gene: TRBJ2-5
d_gene: TRBD1
CDR3nt: TGTGCCAGCAGCCCCCTTGCAGGGGGACGAATTGAGACCCAGTACTTC
CDR3aa: CASSPLAGGRIETQYF

abundance: NA
v_gene: TRBV7-3
j_gene: TRBJ2-6
d_gene: NA
CDR3nt: TGTGCCAGCAGCTTATTTACTTCTGGGGCCAACGTCCTGACTTTC
CDR3aa: CASSLFTSGANVLTF

abundance: once
v_gene: TRBV27
j_gene: TRBJ2-7
d_gene: NA
CDR3nt: TGTGCCAGCAGTCAAGGGACATCCCCCTACGAGCAGTACTTC
CDR3aa: CASSQGTSPYEQYF

abundance: NA
v_gene: TRBV24-1
j_gene: TRBJ1-1
d_gene: TRBD1
CDR3nt: TGTGCCACCAGTGGACCACAGGGGGCTGGAGCTTTCTTT
CDR3aa: CATSGPQGAGAFF

abundance: few
v_gene: TRBV5-1
j_gene: TRBJ2-5
d_gene: NA
CDR3nt: TGCGCCAGCAGCTCAGACTACGAAGAGACCCAGTACTTC
CDR3aa: CASSSDYEETQYF

abundance: few
v_gene: TRBV7-9
j_gene: TRBJ2-7
d_gene: TRBD2
CDR3nt: TGTGCCAGCAGCTTACGGCGGGAGGGCCCCCACGAGCAGTACTTC
CDR3aa: CASSLRREGPHEQYF

abundance: NA
v_gene: TRBV12-3/TRBV12-4
j_gene: TRBJ2-1
d_gene: NA
CDR3nt: TGTGCCAGGGGTGGCGGCAATGAGCAGTTCTTC
CDR3aa: CARGGGNEQFF

abundance: NA
v_gene: TRBV20-1
j_gene: TRBJ1-1
d_gene: NA
CDR3nt: TGCAGAAAGAATTATGGCACTAAAGCTTTCTTT
CDR3aa: CRKNYGTKAFF

abundance: few
v_gene: TRBV2
j_gene: TRBJ1-3
d_gene: NA
CDR3nt: TGTGCCAGCAGTGAGAGTACACCCTTCTCTGGAAACACCATATATTTT
CDR3aa: CASSESTPFSGNTIYF

abundance: NA
v_gene: TRBV20-1
j_gene: TRBJ2-1
d_gene: NA
CDR3nt: TGCAGTGGTGAGGGGCGCCAGAGCTCCTACAATGAGCAGTTCTTC
CDR3aa: CSGEGRQSSYNEQFF

abundance: NA
v_gene: TRBV27
j_gene: TRBJ2-1
d_gene: NA
CDR3nt: TGTGCCAGCAGTTTAATCGGGGAAGAGCAGTTCTTC
CDR3aa: CASSLIGEEQFF

abundance: NA
v_gene: TRBV9
j_gene: TRBJ1-3
d_gene: NA
CDR3nt: TGTGCCAGCAGCACCAATACAGACACCATATATTTT
CDR3aa: CASSTNTDTIYF

abundance: few
v_gene: TRBV20-1
j_gene: TRBJ2-5
d_gene: NA
CDR3nt: TGCAGTGCTAGTTGGGATGCGACCCAGTACTTC
CDR3aa: CSASWDATQYF

abundance: NA
v_gene: TRBV10-3
j_gene: TRBJ2-3
d_gene: TRBD2
CDR3nt: TGTGCCATCAGTGGGGGACTAGCGGGAGGAACAGATACGCAGTATTTT
CDR3aa: CAISGGLAGGTDTQYF

abundance: NA
v_gene: TRBV28
j_gene: TRBJ1-5
d_gene: NA
CDR3nt: TGTGCCAGCAGTTTCATAGGCGAAGATCAGCCCCAGCATTTT
CDR3aa: CASSFIGEDQPQHF

abundance: NA
v_gene: TRBV29-1
j_gene: TRBJ2-1
d_gene: NA
CDR3nt: TGCAGCGTTAAGATAAACAATGAGCAGTTCTTC
CDR3aa: CSVKINNEQFF

abundance: few
v_gene: TRBV5-1
j_gene: TRBJ2-6
d_gene: NA
CDR3nt: TGCGCCAGCAGCCGAGGGACACCCTTCTCTGGGGCCAACGTCCTGACTTTC
CDR3aa: CASSRGTPFSGANVLTF

abundance: NA
v_gene: TRBV6-2/TRBV6-3
j_gene: TRBJ2-5
d_gene: NA
CDR3nt: TGTGCCAGCAGTTACTCGCCGGCACTAGTAGAGACCCAGTACTTC
CDR3aa: CASSYSPALVETQYF

abundance: NA
v_gene: TRBV7-2
j_gene: TRBJ2-3
d_gene: NA
CDR3nt: TGTGCCAGCAGCTTCCGACCCGGAGGCACAGATACGCAGTATTTT
CDR3aa: CASSFRPGGTDTQYF